A single sample gave rise to the 31 T cell receptor beta chains below, sequenced in a study of Ad26.COV2.S vaccination and SARS-CoV-2 variants. Treatment in this sample: roughly 20 received Ad26.COV2.S at low or high dose, single or two shots; 5 received placebo; per-sample allocation not given. Samples analyzed were those drawn on day 63 after the first vaccine or placebo injection. Libraries were prepared by immunoSEQ multiplex PCR; TCRdb keeps only in-frame clonotypes and omits some of them. Of hundreds of thousands of clones listed, approximately 90% are singletons. The sequencing used peripheral blood, collected in a trial of Ad26.COV2.S vaccine versus placebo. The receptors stem from a person between 18 and 59 years old who received the Ad26.COV2.S COVID-19 vaccine or a placebo.

The rearrangement links TRBV4-3 to TRBJ2-7; 7 positions agree with TRBD1. CDR3 length: 13 amino acids. The trim removed 5 bases at V and 5 bases at J, leaving 6 bases unmatched. The germline V gene encodes CDR1 LGHNA and CDR2 YSLEER. The DNA of the CDR3 is TGCGCCAGCAGCTATCTACAGGGGAACGAGCAGTACTTC. The encoded protein is CASSYLQGNEQYF.

This chain links TRBV27 with TRBJ2-1; D not certain. V lost 4 bases and J 8 bases, leaving 12 bases between the germline ends. Germline CDR1 reads MNHEY; CDR2 reads SMNVEV (reference sequence). The CDR3 totals 13 residues. CDR3 residues: CASSSPFRDEQFF. CDR3 coding DNA: TGTGCCAGCAGTTCCCCATTTAGGGATGAGCAGTTCTTC.

V usage is TRBV7-8 and J usage is TRBJ2-7; D is possibly TRBD1 or TRBD2 (5 bases each). V gave up 1 base and J gave up 6 bases, with 13 bases separating them. This CDR3 region has 14 residues. The germline gives CDR1 SGHVS, CDR2 FQNEAQ. The CDR3 protein is CASSLDGGVGEQYF. CDR3 in DNA: TGTGCCAGCAGCTTAGATGGGGGAGTAGGCGAGCAGTACTTC.

The chain has TRBV2 and TRBJ2-7; D is ambiguous. The germline V gene encodes CDR1 SNHLY and CDR2 FYNNEI. The CDR3 covers 15 residues. V was shortened by 6 bases and J by 1 base, with 16 bases between the two germline ends. CDR3 protein: CASRYGRVESYEQYF. The CDR3 DNA sequence: TGTGCCAGCAGGTATGGTAGGGTCGAATCCTACGAGCAGTACTTC.

This chain connects TRBV14 to TRBJ1-1; no clear D. Germline V lookup: CDR1 SGHDN, CDR2 FVKESK. Between the trimmed V and J ends, which lost 2 bases and 4 bases, there was a span of 14 bases. The CDR3 is made up of 15 amino acids. CDR3 sequence: CASSQISGWATEAFF. The DNA of the CDR3 is TGTGCCAGCAGCCAAATAAGTGGGTGGGCCACTGAAGCTTTCTTT.

The rearrangement uses TRBV6-5 and TRBJ1-5; the D gene is possibly TRBD1 (6 bases). Trimming removed 4 bases from V and 6 bases from J, with 10 bases in between. The CDR3 has 13 amino acids. CDR1 MNHEY and CDR2 SVGAGI come from the germline V gene. The CDR3 nucleotides read TGTGCCAGCAGTTTAACAGGGAGTCAGCCCCAGCATTTT. This sequence encodes CASSLTGSQPQHF.

This sequence joins TRBV3-1 (or the pseudogene TRBV3-2) and TRBJ2-7; 7 nucleotides line up with TRBD2. Germline CDR1 and CDR2: LGHDT and YNNKEL (reference sequence). V shed 3 bases and J 5 bases; nucleotides not matched to a gene: 7. The CDR3 has 14 residues. The CDR3 protein is CASSQKGTIHEQYF. DNA for the CDR3: TGTGCCAGCAGCCAGAAAGGGACTATCCACGAGCAGTACTTC.

The chain combines TRBV6-2 or TRBV6-3 with TRBJ1-3; D ambiguous. This CDR3 comprises 16 residues. Germline lookup yields CDR1 MNHEY and CDR2 SVGEGT. Trimming left V 2 bases short and J 0 bases short, with 11 bases between. Here the CDR3 reads CASSYEAGSSGNTIYF. CDR3 in DNA: TGTGCCAGCAGTTACGAGGCGGGGAGCTCTGGAAACACCATATATTTT.

The chain is built from TRBV4-1 and TRBJ1-2; D perhaps matches TRBD1 (5 bases). The ends were cut back, 0 bases at V and 7 bases at J, with 15 bases in the middle. Germline V gives CDR1 MGHRA, CDR2 YSYEKL. The length of the CDR3 is 15 residues. CDR3 protein: CASSQELQGVSGYTF. In DNA form, the CDR3 reads TGCGCCAGCAGCCAAGAACTGCAAGGGGTGTCTGGCTACACCTTC.

The genes are TRBV19 and TRBJ2-3; D is unclear. V was trimmed by 7 bases and J by 4 bases, leaving 12 bases between them. Looked up from germline, CDR1 is LNHDA and CDR2 is SQIVND (reference sequence). The CDR3 consists of 13 residues. CDR3 coding DNA: TGTGCCAGTATGGGCCGTGCCCCAGATACGCAGTATTTT. Residues: CASMGRAPDTQYF.

The J gene is TRBJ1-3, the V gene TRBV5-1; a weak D match, TRBD1 (5 bases). The length of the CDR3 is 16 residues. Trimming removed 0 bases at V and 8 bases at J, with 18 bases between. The germline V gene encodes CDR1 SGHRS and CDR2 YFSETQ. The CDR3 DNA is TGCGCCAGCAGCTTGGTGGCGGGACCGACTTGGGACACCATATATTTT. Its protein product is CASSLVAGPTWDTIYF.

This chain connects TRBV18 to TRBJ2-5, with D unclear. Looked up from germline, CDR1 is KGHSH and CDR2 is LQKENI. Trimming took off 3 bases at V and 5 bases at J, with 7 bases between the two ends. The CDR3 sequence is 12 residues long. For the CDR3, the DNA is TGTGCCAGCTCACCCCCCTGGGAGACCCAGTACTTC. Translating gives CASSPPWETQYF.

V usage is TRBV5-1 and J usage is TRBJ2-7, with 8 bases fitting TRBD1. Unmatched junction bases numbered 6, after V lost 6 bases and J lost 1 base. CDR1 SGHRS and CDR2 YFSETQ come from the germline V gene. This CDR3 has 14 amino acids. The CDR3 loop is CASNSQGGSYEQYF. CDR3 bases: TGCGCCAGCAACTCACAGGGGGGATCCTACGAGCAGTACTTC.

The V call is TRBV12-5, the J call TRBJ2-1; 8 nucleotides line up with TRBD2. The CDR3 is made up of 16 amino acids. After removal of 6 bases from V and 2 bases from J, the junction contained 9 bases not matched to a gene. The germline V gene has CDR1 LGHNT and CDR2 FRNRAP. The CDR3 nucleotides read TGTGCTAGTGGCATGCCCCTAGCGGGCACCTACAATGAGCAGTTCTTC. This gives the protein CASGMPLAGTYNEQFF.

V and J are TRBV27 and TRBJ1-5; D not certain. CDR1 and CDR2 from the germline V gene are MNHEY and SMNVEV (reference sequence). The CDR3 runs to 15 residues. V gave up 2 bases and J gave up 0 bases, with 8 bases separating them. The CDR3 coding sequence is TGTGCCAGCAGTTTAGTCGGAAATAGCAATCAGCCCCAGCATTTT. It translates to CASSLVGNSNQPQHF.

This chain uses TRBV28 with TRBJ2-7; 7 bases line up with TRBD2. Germline lookup yields CDR1 MDHEN and CDR2 SYDVKM. This CDR3 has 14 residues. Trimming removed 4 bases from V and 5 bases from J; junction bases left unmatched: 8. In nucleotides, the CDR3 is TGTGCCAGCAGTTACCGCGGGAGCTGGAACGAGCAGTACTTC. Protein product: CASSYRGSWNEQYF.

The table lists this clone with a few counts. This rearrangement joins TRBV9 to TRBJ2-1; 9 bases agree with TRBD2. Germline CDR1 and CDR2: SGDLS and YYNGEE. This CDR3 is 16 amino acids long. V was clipped by 3 bases and J by 6 bases; unmatched bases: 10. The DNA of the CDR3 is TGTGCCAGCAGCGCTCCCATGACTAGCGGCGTCAATGAGCAGTTCTTC. Translating it yields CASSAPMTSGVNEQFF.

The rearrangement joins TRBV25-1 to TRBJ1-4; 8 nucleotides match TRBD1. The CDR3 contains 15 residues. With V trimmed by 5 bases and J by 6 bases, 8 bases remained unmatched. Germline V gene lookup returns CDR1 MGHDK and CDR2 SYGVNS. The CDR3 nucleotides are TGTGCCAGCAGTTTAGGACAGGGAACCTATGAAAAACTGTTTTTT. Translation gives CASSLGQGTYEKLFF.

This chain connects TRBV6-4 to TRBJ1-1; no definite D call. Trimming took off 2 bases at V and 1 base at J, with 8 bases between the two ends. The CDR3 extends over 14 amino acids. CDR1 and CDR2 from the germline V gene are MRHNA and SNTAGT. The CDR3 loop is CASSDGTENTEAFF. The CDR3 DNA reads TGTGCCAGCAGTGACGGCACAGAGAACACTGAAGCTTTCTTT.

The chain couples TRBV5-1 to TRBJ1-4; TRBD1 matches 8 bases. The V and J ends lost 4 bases and 6 bases, in that order; junction bases with no gene match: 11. From germline, CDR1 is SGHRS and CDR2 YFSETQ. The CDR3 extends over 16 amino acids. CDR3 bases: TGCGCCAGCAGCCGGCGCTCAGGGGGCATCGATGAAAAACTGTTTTTT. Translation: CASSRRSGGIDEKLFF.

The V call is TRBV12-3 or TRBV12-4, the J call TRBJ1-2; D remains ambiguous. V dropped 6 bases and J dropped 8 bases, with 13 bases sitting between them. The CDR3 spans 12 residues. CDR3 amino acids: CASRGVKRGYTF. The CDR3 DNA reads as TGTGCCAGCAGGGGTGTTAAAAGGGGCTACACCTTC.

This clone was detected once. The V call is TRBV5-8, the J call TRBJ1-1, with 11 bases lining up with TRBD1. V was pared by 6 bases and J by 3 bases, with 13 bases of the junction left unmatched. Germline V gene sequence: CDR1 SGHTS, CDR2 YDEGEE. The CDR3 has 17 residues. CDR3 in amino acids: CASTLRTGGVLDTEAFF. Written as DNA, the CDR3 is TGTGCCAGCACTCTCAGGACAGGGGGCGTCCTCGACACTGAAGCTTTCTTT.

This sequence joins TRBV7-3 and TRBJ2-2; 10 bases fit TRBD2. CDR1 is SGHTA, CDR2 FQGTGA, per germline. The CDR3 has 18 amino acids. Unmatched junction bases numbered 8, after V lost 2 bases and J lost 2 bases. The CDR3 loop is CASSLLSSGSLNTGELFF. The CDR3 bases are TGTGCCAGCAGCTTATTGTCTAGCGGGAGCCTCAACACCGGGGAGCTGTTTTTT.

The genes are TRBV28 and TRBJ2-5; perhaps TRBD1 as D (6 bases). Germline V gene data show CDR1 as MDHEN and CDR2 as SYDVKM. This CDR3 is 13 amino acids long. V lost 6 bases to trimming and J lost 4 bases, with 12 bases between them. This CDR3 reads CASSTGFVETQYF. The CDR3 nucleotides are TGTGCCAGCAGCACAGGGTTTGTAGAGACCCAGTACTTC.

This chain links TRBV7-9 with TRBJ1-2, with TRBD1 matching 9 bases. Germline CDR1 is SEHNR and CDR2 is FQNEAQ (reference sequence). The CDR3 contains 14 residues. The V and J ends lost 3 bases and 6 bases, in that order; junction bases with no gene match: 5. The CDR3 DNA sequence: TGTGCCAGCAGCTTCGGGGACAGGGTAAATGGCTACACCTTC. Translating it yields CASSFGDRVNGYTF.

The CDR3 region has the DNA TGTGCCAGCAGCGGTTACCTAGCGGGAGGAGGATACGAGCAGTACTTC. This codes for CASSGYLAGGGYEQYF. The chain joins TRBV7-8 to TRBJ2-7; 11 bases are a match to TRBD2. The CDR3 is made up of 16 amino acids. Germline trimming cut 5 bases from V and 4 bases from J; bases unmatched to any gene: 10. The germline V gene has CDR1 SGHVS and CDR2 FQNEAQ.

The chain uses TRBV5-1 and TRBJ1-3; D not resolved. Deletions cut 0 bases from V and 1 base from J, with 5 bases between. The CDR3 runs to 14 residues. Germline loops: CDR1 SGHRS, CDR2 YFSETQ. The CDR3 region is CASSLDTSGNTIYF. CDR3 coding DNA: TGCGCCAGCAGCTTGGACACTTCTGGAAACACCATATATTTT.

V is TRBV7-3 and J is TRBJ2-3; D is possibly TRBD1 or TRBD2 (5 bases each). The V and J ends lost 5 bases and 2 bases respectively, with 11 bases between them. The CDR3 spans 14 residues. Germline CDR1 is SGHTA and CDR2 is FQGTGA. The CDR3 sequence is CASSPGLHTDTQYF. The DNA of the CDR3 is TGTGCCAGCAGCCCGGGGCTCCACACAGATACGCAGTATTTT. Full variable domain (remainder filled in from reference TRBV7-3 and TRBJ2-3): GAGVSQTPSNKVTEKGKYVELRCDPISGHTALYWYRQSLGQGPEFLIYFQGTGAADDSGLPNDRFFAVRPEGSVSTLKIQRTERGDSAVYLCASSPGLHTDTQYFGPGTRLTVL.

The rearrangement joins TRBV7-2 to TRBJ1-1; TRBD1 matches 10 bases. The ends lost 5 bases at V and 4 bases at J; junction bases unmatched: 7. This CDR3 is 15 amino acids long. CDR1 is SGHTA and CDR2 is FQGNSA in the germline V gene. CDR3 in DNA: TGTGCCAGCAGCAGACGACAGGGGGCGAGCACTGAAGCTTTCTTT. Its translation: CASSRRQGASTEAFF.

The CDR3 is CAWRGGRKNTGELFF. Here the CDR3 DNA reads TGTGCCTGGAGAGGCGGCAGAAAGAACACCGGGGAGCTGTTTTTT. The rearrangement links TRBV30 to TRBJ2-2; D remains ambiguous. The length of the CDR3 is 15 residues. The germline gives CDR1 GTSNPN, CDR2 SVGIG (reference sequence). V lost 3 bases, J lost 1 base, and 12 bases lay in between.

The genes are TRBV30 and TRBJ1-2; 9 bases agree with TRBD1. With 3 bases clipped from V and 2 bases from J, the junction kept 4 bases outside the gene matches. CDR1 and CDR2 (germline): GTSNPN, SVGIG (reference sequence). The CDR3 runs 14 residues. The CDR3: CAWRTGTGNYGYTF. In nucleotides, the CDR3 is TGTGCCTGGAGGACCGGGACAGGGAACTATGGCTACACCTTC. Looking up the rest from reference TRBV30 and TRBJ1-2 gives the full variable domain: SQTIHQWPATLVQPVGSPLSLECTVEGTSNPNLYWYRQAAGRGLQLLFYSVGIGQISSEVPQNLSASRPQDRQFILSSKKLLLSDSGFYLCAWRTGTGNYGYTFGSGTRLTVV.